This entry lists 3 T cell receptor beta chains sequenced from one sample in a study of vaccination effects on CD4 cells after COVID-19. Under the ViraFEST assay, PBMC were stimulated with viral peptide pools so that antigen-specific CD4+ T cells expanded. Sequencing was performed afterwards. Subsequent to a culture period of 10 days, CD4+ T cells were isolated. Participants received two doses of either the BNT162b2 or mRNA-1273 vaccine. Assay: immunoSEQ multiplex PCR; the TCRdb copy retains only in-frame clones and omits some. This sample yields about 22,000 clones, of which 60% to 85% are seen a single time; roughly a quarter belongs to the top ten. These TCRs' antigens remain unknown. The sequencing used CD4+ T cells from PBMCs cultured with HCoV-NL63 spike peptides, collected after COVID-19 vaccination. These receptors all stem from a human donor who received a COVID-19 vaccine.

The CDR3 is CAWSPLGTNEKLFF. CDR3 nucleotide sequence: TGTGCCTGGAGCCCCCTCGGGACGAATGAAAAACTGTTTTTT. The chain couples TRBV30 to TRBJ1-4; a weak D match, TRBD1 (5 bases). V shed 3 bases and J shed 5 bases, with 13 bases lying between them. CDR3 length: 14 amino acids. Per the germline V gene, CDR1 is GTSNPN and CDR2 is SVGIG (reference sequence). The full variable domain, its missing parts supplied by reference TRBV30 and TRBJ1-4, is SQTIHQWPATLVQPVGSPLSLECTVEGTSNPNLYWYRQAAGRGLQLLFYSVGIGQISSEVPQNLSASRPQDRQFILSSKKLLLSDSGFYLCAWSPLGTNEKLFFGSGTQLSVL.

The CDR3 spells CASSLPVASGYTGELFF. In DNA form, the CDR3 reads TGTGCCAGCAGCCTGCCCGTGGCTAGCGGGTACACCGGGGAGCTGTTTTTT. The chain combines TRBV7-2 with TRBJ2-2; 8 bases line up with TRBD2. The CDR3 is 17 residues long. CDR1 and CDR2 from the germline V gene are SGHTA and FQGNSA. J lost 3 bases, V lost 5 bases, and 11 bases had no gene match.

The chain carries TRBV6-4 and TRBJ1-2, with 10 nucleotides matching TRBD1. The CDR3 loop spans 13 amino acids. Per the germline V gene, CDR1 is MRHNA and CDR2 is SNTAGT. The J segment lost 8 bases and the V segment lost 9 bases, leaving 9 bases of the junction unmatched. The CDR3 protein is CASSPGTGAGYTF. The CDR3 coding sequence is TGTGCCAGTTCCCCCGGGACAGGGGCAGGCTACACCTTC.